These T cell receptor beta chains were read from a single sample in a study of blood T cell repertoires in COVID-19. Produced via immunoSEQ multiplex PCR; TCRdb's table is partial and in-frame only. The sample holds fewer than 250,000 clones, approximately 83% seen once. Sequencing used peripheral blood. All receptors derive from a woman between 35 and 50 years old with active or convalescent COVID-19. The CDR3 runs from the conserved cysteine through the conserved F or W. The order of the fields is D gene, clone size, V gene, J gene, CDR3 protein, CDR3 DNA. D genes are given only for firm matches. Expanded clones get a size class; other rows say once, few or many, or leave the size out.

NA	NA	TRBV11-2	TRBJ2-5	CASSSLEETQYF	TGTGCCAGCAGCTCCCTAGAGGAGACCCAGTACTTC
NA	once	TRBV16	TRBJ1-1	CASSQLDSEAFF	TGTGCCAGCAGCCAATTAGATAGTGAAGCTTTCTTT
NA	few	TRBV19	TRBJ1-1	CASSIGRRTEAFF	TGTGCCAGTAGTATAGGGCGGAGGACTGAAGCTTTCTTT
TRBD1	NA	TRBV10-3	TRBJ1-4	CAISDGQGFNEKLFF	TGTGCCATCAGTGATGGACAGGGCTTTAATGAAAAACTGTTTTTT
TRBD2	NA	TRBV19	TRBJ2-1	CASSSSGLLFSYNEQFF	TGTGCCAGTAGTTCCTCGGGACTACTCTTCTCCTACAATGAGCAGTTCTTC
NA	NA	TRBV14	TRBJ1-5	CASSPREDDRYSNQPQHF	TGTGCCAGCAGCCCGAGGGAGGACGATCGCTATAGCAATCAGCCCCAGCATTTT
TRBD1	NA	TRBV3-1/TRBV3-2	TRBJ1-2	CASSHFGQGSANYGYTF	TGTGCCAGCAGCCATTTTGGACAGGGTTCAGCTAACTATGGCTACACCTTC
TRBD1	NA	TRBV3-1/TRBV3-2	TRBJ1-2	CASSQQGDYGYTF	TGTGCCAGCAGCCAACAGGGGGACTATGGCTACACCTTC
TRBD1	NA	TRBV27	TRBJ1-1	CASSPDRARTLKAFF	TGTGCCAGCAGCCCCGACAGGGCCCGGACACTGAAGGCTTTCTTT
NA	NA	TRBV19	TRBJ2-3	CASSHSTDTQYF	TGTGCCAGTAGTCATAGCACAGATACGCAGTATTTT
NA	NA	TRBV3-1/TRBV3-2	TRBJ2-7	CASSLEGREQYF	TGTGCCAGCAGCCTGGAGGGGAGGGAGCAGTACTTC
NA	NA	TRBV29-1	TRBJ2-7	CGGTGHPRGGEQYF	TGCGGTGGGACAGGGCACCCTCGGGGGGGAGAGCAGTACTTC
NA	NA	TRBV2	TRBJ1-1	CASSNRDSTEAFF	TGTGCCAGCAGTAACAGGGATAGCACTGAAGCTTTCTTT
NA	few	TRBV28	TRBJ1-5	CASSPSGRHVRYQPQHF	TGTGCCAGCAGTCCAAGCGGGCGGCATGTCAGATATCAGCCCCAGCATTTT
TRBD1	NA	TRBV28	TRBJ1-4	CASSPPEGQGGLKLFF	TGTGCCAGCAGTCCACCTGAAGGACAGGGTGGATTGAAACTGTTTTTT
NA	NA	TRBV2	TRBJ2-3	CASSLISAETGTQYF	TGTGCCAGCAGTCTCATTAGCGCGGAAACGGGCACGCAGTATTTT
NA	few	TRBV30	TRBJ1-3	CAWSVRGNTIYF	TGTGCCTGGAGTGTTAGAGGAAACACCATATATTTT
NA	NA	TRBV19	TRBJ2-2	CASIPPGRGLAGELFF	TGTGCCAGTATCCCCCCGGGCAGGGGATTGGCCGGGGAGCTGTTTTTT
TRBD1	NA	TRBV3-1/TRBV3-2	TRBJ1-1	CASSQEVGQGTEAFF	TGTGCCAGCAGCCAAGAAGTGGGACAGGGGACTGAAGCTTTCTTT
TRBD2	NA	TRBV7-8	TRBJ2-2	CASSLDWGTSGRGAGELFF	TGTGCCAGCAGCTTAGATTGGGGGACTAGCGGGAGAGGTGCCGGGGAGCTGTTTTTT
NA	NA	TRBV5-1	TRBJ1-3	CASSFTGNSGNTIYF	TGCGCCAGCAGCTTTACAGGGAACTCTGGAAACACCATATATTTT
NA	NA	TRBV6-2/TRBV6-3	TRBJ2-5	CASSYGPPGETQYF	TGTGCCAGCAGTTACGGGCCCCCGGGGGAGACCCAGTACTTC
NA	NA	TRBV6-5	TRBJ2-7	CASSYVGRQYF	TGTGCCAGCAGTTACGTTGGCCGGCAGTACTTC
NA	NA	TRBV6-6	TRBJ2-3	CASGTRVPDTQYF	TGTGCCAGCGGTACTAGAGTCCCAGATACGCAGTATTTT
NA	NA	TRBV30	TRBJ2-7	CAWTTGTRLYEQYF	TGTGCCTGGACCACCGGGACACGACTATACGAGCAGTACTTC
NA	NA	TRBV2	TRBJ2-3	CASSEPLTDTQYF	TGTGCCAGCAGTGAACCATTGACAGATACGCAGTATTTT
NA	once	TRBV4-1	TRBJ1-3	CASSRDSGFGGNTIYF	TGCGCCAGCAGCCGGGATTCAGGGTTTGGTGGAAACACCATATATTTT
NA	NA	TRBV5-4	TRBJ2-2	CASSLVETRGTGELFF	TGTGCCAGCAGCTTGGTCGAGACCCGGGGCACCGGGGAGCTGTTTTTT
TRBD2	NA	TRBV29-1	TRBJ2-1	CSVAGGSSYNEQFF	TGCAGCGTTGCGGGGGGGAGCTCCTACAATGAGCAGTTCTTC
NA	NA	TRBV19	TRBJ1-2	CASTPAQGSGYTF	TGTGCCAGTACCCCGGCTCAGGGAAGTGGCTACACCTTC
NA	NA	TRBV29-1	TRBJ1-1	CSSGRGRRNTEAFF	TGCAGCTCAGGTCGTGGGAGGCGGAACACTGAAGCTTTCTTT
NA	once	TRBV19	TRBJ1-2	CASMDLGGLGYGYTF	TGTGCCAGTATGGACCTCGGGGGGCTCGGCTATGGCTACACCTTC
NA	NA	TRBV19	TRBJ1-5	CASTKGRYSNQPQHF	TGTGCCAGTACCAAGGGGCGGTATAGCAATCAGCCCCAGCATTTT
TRBD1	NA	TRBV30	TRBJ1-4	CAWRPRDRGEKLFF	TGTGCCTGGAGGCCAAGGGACAGGGGGGAAAAACTGTTTTTT
NA	NA	TRBV28	TRBJ1-5	CASSAVGARANQPQHF	TGTGCCAGCAGTGCGGTAGGGGCTCGGGCGAATCAGCCCCAGCATTTT
TRBD1	NA	TRBV9	TRBJ1-4	CASSARTGGNEKLFF	TGTGCCAGCAGCGCACGGACAGGGGGAAATGAAAAACTGTTTTTT
TRBD1	NA	TRBV11-2	TRBJ1-1	CASSLPRGRNTEAFF	TGTGCCAGCAGCTTACCGAGGGGGCGGAACACTGAAGCTTTCTTT
TRBD2	NA	TRBV11-2	TRBJ2-2	CASSLVTSRYTGELFF	TGTGCCAGCAGCTTAGTGACTAGCCGATACACCGGGGAGCTGTTTTTT
NA	NA	TRBV25-1	TRBJ1-2	CASSGIPGDGYTF	TGTGCCAGCAGTGGAATACCAGGTGATGGCTACACCTTC
NA	NA	TRBV27	TRBJ1-3	CASSLASSGNTIYF	TGTGCCAGCAGCTTAGCCAGCTCTGGAAACACCATATATTTT
TRBD1	NA	TRBV28	TRBJ2-7	CASSRQGANEQYF	TGTGCCAGCAGCAGACAGGGGGCAAACGAGCAGTACTTC
NA	NA	TRBV30	TRBJ1-2	CAWEQGALGYTF	TGTGCCTGGGAACAGGGCGCCCTAGGCTACACCTTC
NA	NA	TRBV5-4	TRBJ2-1	CASSFGRGSTTNEQFF	TGTGCCAGCAGCTTTGGGCGTGGTTCCACGACGAATGAGCAGTTCTTC